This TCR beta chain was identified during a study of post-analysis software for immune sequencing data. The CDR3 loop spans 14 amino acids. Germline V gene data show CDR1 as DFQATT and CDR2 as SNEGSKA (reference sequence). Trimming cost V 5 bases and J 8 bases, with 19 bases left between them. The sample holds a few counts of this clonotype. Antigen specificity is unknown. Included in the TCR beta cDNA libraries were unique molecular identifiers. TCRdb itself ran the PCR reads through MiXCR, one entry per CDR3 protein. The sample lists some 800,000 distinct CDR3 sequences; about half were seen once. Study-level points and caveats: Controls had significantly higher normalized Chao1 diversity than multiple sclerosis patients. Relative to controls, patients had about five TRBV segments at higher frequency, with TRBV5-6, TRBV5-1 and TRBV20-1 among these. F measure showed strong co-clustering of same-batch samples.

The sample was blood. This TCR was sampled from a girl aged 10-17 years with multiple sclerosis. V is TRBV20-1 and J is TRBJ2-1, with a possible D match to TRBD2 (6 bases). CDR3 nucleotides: TGCAGTGCTCACGGGAGACAAGGTGTTGATGAGCAGTTCTTC. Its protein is CSAHGRQGVDEQFF.